These T cell receptor beta chains were read from a single sample in a study of T cells in Graves' hyperthyroidism and ophthalmopathy. TCRdb itself ran the multiplex PCR reads through MiXCR, one entry per CDR3 protein. The profile shows a few hundred thousand distinct CDR3 sequences, under 20% of them singletons. Sequenced: blood. The receptors originated from a man aged 18 to 30 with Graves' ophthalmopathy. Each CDR3 is given with its conserved first and last residue.

TRBV14	TRBJ2-3	CASSPWGESDTQYF
TRBV24-1	TRBJ1-5	CATSAGQGDQPQHF
TRBV2	TRBJ1-1	CASSAHRDRGRETEAFF
TRBV7-9	TRBJ2-7	CASSLLFGTLYEQYF
TRBV27	TRBJ2-7	CASSFTADSYEQYF
TRBV7-2	TRBJ2-1	CASSLGGGHAYNEQFF
TRBV18	TRBJ2-7	CASSPPPDGSYEQYF
TRBV4-1	TRBJ1-1	CASSQGPMSREATTEAFF
TRBV7-9	TRBJ1-2	CASSPVTPNYGYTF
TRBV24-1	TRBJ2-1	CATSDGGAGDPYNEQFF
TRBV24-1	TRBJ2-2	CATSDDPNTGELFF
TRBV10-3	TRBJ2-3	CAISESKLAGGDTQYF
TRBV27	TRBJ2-3	CASRTRLAIGDTQYF
TRBV19	TRBJ1-4	CASRDRRGATNEKLFF
TRBV11-2	TRBJ1-4	CASSPDSNEKLFF
TRBV10-2	TRBJ1-5	CASSEYGGRQPQHF
TRBV7-9	TRBJ2-7	CASSLSAGDYEQYF
TRBV12-3/TRBV12-4	TRBJ1-5	CASNFGPTQPQHF
TRBV6-1	TRBJ2-7	CASSSGGGARNEQYF
TRBV7-3	TRBJ2-3	CASSLTGAGRDTQYF
TRBV7-9	TRBJ2-1	CASSLALSGGGNEQFF
TRBV6-1	TRBJ2-3	CASSPWAGAATDTQYF
TRBV12-3/TRBV12-4	TRBJ1-4	CASSFQLGEKLFF
TRBV5-6	TRBJ2-5	CASSRWGLGETQYF
TRBV20-1	TRBJ1-2	CSASWGGNYGYTF
TRBV6-1	TRBJ1-2	CASSSPGQGAKGYTF
TRBV2	TRBJ1-2	CASSPGGVHGYTF
TRBV5-8	TRBJ1-1	CASSLAHRSRLEAFF
TRBV10-2	TRBJ2-3	CASSPTSGRTDTQYF
TRBV24-1	TRBJ2-1	CATSDHTSGGARNEQFF
TRBV28	TRBJ2-5	CASSPQTGVVQETQYF
TRBV13	TRBJ1-5	CASSRPELNQPQHF
TRBV4-1	TRBJ2-2	CASSQRQGNTGELFF
TRBV10-3	TRBJ2-3	CAISEAGTSGGAITDTQYF
TRBV9	TRBJ2-2	CASSVAGQGATGELFF
TRBV7-9	TRBJ1-2	CASSQDPGFGYTF
TRBV11-1	TRBJ2-5	CASSLGSQFAETQYF
TRBV20-1	TRBJ1-1	CSARLVRDNTEAFF
TRBV12-3/TRBV12-4	TRBJ2-7	CASSGGGGEQYF
TRBV19	TRBJ1-5	CASRRTGGSQPQHF
TRBV29-1	TRBJ2-1	CSLTSGGLGNEQFF
TRBV3-1	TRBJ1-6	CASSLGGGRNSPLHF
TRBV11-2	TRBJ2-7	CASSRQGSIYEQYF
TRBV24-1	TRBJ2-5	CATGGGIGKETQYF
TRBV19	TRBJ2-7	CASSMDRGYEQYF
TRBV11-2	TRBJ2-5	CASSLEWDGQETQYF
TRBV20-1	TRBJ2-1	CSAQGLAGGQKQFF
TRBV20-1	TRBJ1-4	CSARAPTLDGSGEKLFF
TRBV9	TRBJ1-3	CASSLGTANSGNTIYF